This passage covers 5 T cell receptor beta chains from one sample sequenced in a study of PD-1 blockade in classical Hodgkin lymphoma. Every patient experienced relapse after autologous stem cell transplantation, and brentuximab vedotin exposure varied. The protocol was immunoSEQ multiplex PCR, while the TCRdb copy is restricted to in-frame clones and leaves out a portion. The table lists approximately 41,000 clones, around 80% of them singletons. The sample was peripheral blood mononuclear cells (PBMCs), taken at baseline. These receptors came from a human donor with classical Hodgkin lymphoma.

This chain uses TRBV6-5 with TRBJ1-1; D remains unclear. V dropped 5 bases and J dropped 8 bases, with 15 bases sitting between them. This CDR3 contains 13 residues. Germline lookup yields CDR1 MNHEY and CDR2 SVGAGI. The CDR3 sequence: CASSAFFAQEAFF. CDR3 nucleotides: TGTGCCAGCAGTGCCTTTTTTGCTCAGGAAGCTTTCTTT.

This chain connects TRBV6-5 to TRBJ1-2; D not certain. This CDR3 spans 13 amino acids. V dropped 2 bases and J dropped 1 base, with 5 bases sitting between them. CDR1 is MNHEY, CDR2 SVGAGI, per germline. CDR3 coding DNA: TGTGCCAGCAGTTACATAGGTAACTATGGCTACACCTTC. Its protein is CASSYIGNYGYTF.

CDR3 sequence (DNA): TGTGCCAGCAGTCCCACAGGGAAGAAGGCCTCTGGAAACACCATATATTTT. Translation gives CASSPTGKKASGNTIYF. V gene TRBV7-9 combines with J gene TRBJ1-3; maybe TRBD1 (6 bases). Looked up from germline, CDR1 is SEHNR and CDR2 is FQNEAQ (reference sequence). Trimming took off 6 bases at V and 0 bases at J, with 18 bases between the two ends. The CDR3 has 17 residues.

The gene calls are TRBV6-6 and TRBJ2-4; TRBD2 matches 10 bases. Germline V gene sequence: CDR1 MNHNY, CDR2 SVGAGI (reference sequence). The CDR3 spans 16 residues. The V gene end was trimmed by 4 bases and the J gene end by 4 bases; junction bases not matched to a gene: 7. CDR3 nucleotides: TGTGCCAGCAGTTCTGAGCGGGGGGGCCCGAAAAACATTCAGTACTTC. It translates to CASSSERGGPKNIQYF.

This chain links TRBV11-2 with TRBJ2-7, with D perhaps being TRBD1 or TRBD2 (7 bases each). V lost 0 bases, J lost 6 bases, and 12 bases lay in between. There are 14 residues in the CDR3. CDR1 and CDR2 from the germline V gene are SGHAT and FQNNGV. CDR3 bases: TGTGCCAGCAGCTTAGACCCAGGGGGGGTCGAGCAGTACTTC. Translated, it gives CASSLDPGGVEQYF. The full variable domain, its missing parts supplied by reference TRBV11-2 and TRBJ2-7, is EAGVAQSPRYKIIEKRQSVAFWCNPISGHATLYWYQQILGQGPKLLIQFQNNGVVDDSQLPKDRFSAERLKGVDSTLKIQPAKLEDSAVYLCASSLDPGGVEQYFGPGTRLTVT.